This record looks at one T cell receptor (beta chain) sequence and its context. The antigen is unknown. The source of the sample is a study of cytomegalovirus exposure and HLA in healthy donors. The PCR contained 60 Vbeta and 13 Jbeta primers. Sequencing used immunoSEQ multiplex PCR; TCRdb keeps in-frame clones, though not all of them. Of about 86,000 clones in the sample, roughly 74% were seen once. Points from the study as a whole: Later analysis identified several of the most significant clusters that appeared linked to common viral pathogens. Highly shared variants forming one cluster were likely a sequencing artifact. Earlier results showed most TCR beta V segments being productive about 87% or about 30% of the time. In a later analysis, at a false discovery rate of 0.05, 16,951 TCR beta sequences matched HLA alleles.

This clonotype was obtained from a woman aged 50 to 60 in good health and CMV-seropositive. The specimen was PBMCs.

DNA for the CDR3: TGTGCCAGCAGGACCACCGGGACAGGGGGTAGCTACGAGCAGTACTTC. Its translation is CASRTTGTGGSYEQYF. This chain links TRBV27 with TRBJ2-7; 11 bases align to TRBD1. V shed 6 bases, J shed 3 bases, and the junction held 10 bases outside the gene matches. Germline values: CDR1 MNHEY, CDR2 SMNVEV (reference sequence). The CDR3 has 16 amino acids.